This TCR beta chain was sequenced in a study of blood T cell repertoires in COVID-19 (TCRdb year 2020). With respect to the entire study: The collaborator samples originated in the United States, Italy and Spain and spanned the acute and convalescent phases of COVID-19. The material from the prospective study consisted of cDNA or gDNA derived from T cells, B-cell-depleted T cells, or PBMCs. Deeply sampled blood TCRbeta repertoires from subjects exposed to, actively infected with, or recovered from COVID-19 were included in the dataset. The repertoires were released in a freely available public database meant as a resource for research on the immune response to SARS-CoV-2. Samples came from the ongoing ImmuneRACE study (first 160 participants) plus 1,254 subjects from 6 global collaborators. Nearly every sample came with metadata listing a de-identified subject ID, COVID-19 status, age in years and sex. Where available, HLA class I and class II types were taken from metadata supplied by the sample provider and were not determined by assay-based typing. What the study reported, not specific to this receptor: The quantity of clinical and demographic metadata differed by source and by participant and was supplied without curation.

To note about this clone: This receptor's antigen is unknown. There are no base qualities to consult, and no much larger clone falls within one base.

Collaborating institutions collected whole blood in K2EDTA tubes following their own protocols. Collaborator samples were shipped for TCRbeta analysis as frozen whole blood, isolated PBMCs, or DNA extracted from either sample type. The immunoSEQ Assay, a bias-controlled multiplex PCR, was used to amplify TCRbeta CDR3 regions from genomic DNA. The authors' analysis ran thus. The number of nucleated cells in each sample was estimated by amplification of reference gene primers within the assay. To quantify the absolute abundance of each unique TCRbeta CDR3 rearrangement, sequence reads were collapsed and filtered. For each sample, productive Simpson clonality was calculated as the square root of Simpson's diversity index across productive rearrangements. TCRdb provides this immuneACCESS table in a form limited to in-frame rearrangements. Some clones are lacking; in checked studies, under half of them reflect an unresolved V gene, and why the rest are absent is not known. D and trimming were read from the DNA, whereas the V and J calls and clone size are those reported in that table. Here the sample has tens of thousands of clones; 86% occur a single time. The ten top clones hold more than 50% of the sample.

The origin of this receptor is a man between 70 and 80 years old with acute or convalescent COVID-19. The sequencing input was peripheral blood.

Here the CDR3 is given as CASSPQQETQYF. At the DNA level, the sequence is TGTGCCAGCAGCCCCCAGCAAGAGACCCAGTACTTC. The receptor chain draws on TRBV3-1 (or the pseudogene TRBV3-2) and TRBJ2-5; there is no confident call for the D gene. Reading from cysteine to phenylalanine, the CDR3 counts 12 amino acids. The retained sequence is limited to the CDR3, 36 bases, with the frame set at the first base. Looking up the germline V gene (reference sequence) yields CDR1 LGHDT and CDR2 YNNKEL. Trimming takes 4 bases from V and 2 bases from J, and the germline ends sit 5 bases apart.